Sequencing of this TCR beta chain was carried out in a study of long-term antiretroviral therapy in people with HIV. Details on this clone: Its specificity is unknown.

Notes on the study in general: Records did not include ART adherence, viral resistance or therapy changes. The study collected blood between about 2003 and 2018, possibly under older ART regimens.

Survey-level immunoSEQ v3.0 assays were run. Per-sample targets for sequencing were roughly 40,000-50,000 T-cell genomes. The protocol was immunoSEQ multiplex PCR, while the TCRdb copy is restricted to in-frame clones and leaves out a portion. Here the sample spans some 28,000 clones, around 87% being singletons. The V gene's germline CDR1 is SGHAT and CDR2 FQNNGV. The CDR3 spans 11 residues. Trimming left V 8 bases short and J 5 bases short, with 8 bases between. The sequences come from unsorted PBMCs, collected 0.5 years after starting antiretroviral therapy. The J gene is TRBJ2-3, the V gene TRBV11-2; no clear D gene. This clonotype originated in a woman aged 18-35 years with HIV. As DNA, the CDR3 is TGTGCCAGCCGGTTCGGAGATACGCAGTATTTT. It encodes CASRFGDTQYF. Full variable domain (remainder filled in from reference TRBV11-2 and TRBJ2-3): EAGVAQSPRYKIIEKRQSVAFWCNPISGHATLYWYQQILGQGPKLLIQFQNNGVVDDSQLPKDRFSAERLKGVDSTLKIQPAKLEDSAVYLCASRFGDTQYFGPGTRLTVL.